These 31 T cell receptor beta chains came from one sample sequenced in a study of patients and donors after allogeneic stem cell transplantation. TCRdb reprocessed the RT-PCR reads via MiXCR and lists one record per CDR3 protein. The sample lists over 150,000 distinct CDR3 sequences, roughly 30% occurring once. The sample comprised blood, either unsorted or a sorted T cell fraction (not recorded which). The receptors here all came from a human donor who was either an allogeneic HSCT recipient or a stem cell or donor lymphocyte infusion donor (not recorded which). It is not recorded whose cells these are; they may come from a transplant donor.

V and J are TRBV6-5 and TRBJ2-7, with D perhaps matching TRBD2 (6 bases). The CDR3 spans 17 residues. Germline-derived CDR1 and CDR2 are MNHEY and SVGAGI. Trimming cost V 2 bases and J 5 bases, with 22 bases left between them. The CDR3 loop is CASSYTGAFPRGNEQYF. The CDR3 DNA sequence: TGTGCCAGCAGTTACACCGGAGCTTTCCCTCGGGGGAACGAGCAGTACTTC.

The chain uses TRBV20-1 and TRBJ2-7; tentative D call: TRBD2 (5 bases). CDR1 is DFQATT and CDR2 is SNEGSKA in the germline V gene (reference sequence). The CDR3 is 17 residues long. The V and J ends lost 0 bases and 7 bases respectively, with 25 bases between them. In DNA form, the CDR3 reads TGCAGTGCTAGAGATCTGCGCCGAGGGATACACCTTAGTGAGCAGTACTTC. Translated: CSARDLRRGIHLSEQYF.

In this sample, this clonotype turned up many times. The V gene is TRBV27, the J gene TRBJ1-5; D is unresolved. The CDR3 runs 13 residues. Trimming stripped 6 bases from V and 3 bases from J, with 9 bases between. Per the germline V gene, CDR1 is MNHEY and CDR2 is SMNVEV (reference sequence). This chain's CDR3 is CASSRLPNQPQHF. In DNA form, the CDR3 reads TGTGCCAGCAGCCGCCTGCCCAATCAGCCCCAGCATTTT.

V gene TRBV20-1 combines with J gene TRBJ1-6; 7 bases fit TRBD1. Looked up from germline, CDR1 is DFQATT and CDR2 is SNEGSKA (reference sequence). V lost 0 bases to trimming and J lost 2 bases; unmatched junction nucleotides: 7. CDR3 length: 17 residues. The chain's CDR3 is CSARDPQGVTYNSPLHF. CDR3 sequence (DNA): TGCAGTGCTAGAGATCCCCAGGGGGTCACCTATAATTCACCCCTCCACTTT.

V and J are TRBV7-2 and TRBJ2-5; D may be TRBD1 (6 bases). The CDR3 runs 14 residues. Germline lookup yields CDR1 SGHTA and CDR2 FQGNSA. Trimming pared 1 base from V and 5 bases from J, leaving 11 bases between. Here the CDR3 reads CASSLGHRDETQYF. The CDR3 DNA sequence: TGTGCCAGCAGCTTAGGACACAGGGACGAGACCCAGTACTTC.

In this sample, this clonotype turned up a few times. This chain uses TRBV4-2 with TRBJ2-5; weak D call: TRBD2 (6 bases). The germline V and J ends were trimmed by 4 bases and 1 base, with 10 bases remaining between them. The germline V gene has CDR1 LGHNA and CDR2 YNFKEQ. This CDR3 comprises 14 residues. This chain's CDR3 is CASSRGTLQETQYF. The CDR3 DNA follows: TGTGCCAGCAGCCGCGGGACCCTCCAAGAGACCCAGTACTTC.

This clonotype occurred many times. This rearrangement joins TRBV29-1 to TRBJ1-2, with D hard to call. This CDR3 has 13 residues. Looked up from germline, CDR1 is SQVTM and CDR2 is ANQGSEA. V lost 4 bases and J 4 bases, leaving 13 bases between the germline ends. CDR3 loop: CSVVGRYLYGYTF. The CDR3 DNA sequence: TGCAGCGTTGTTGGGAGGTACCTCTATGGCTACACCTTC.

The chain couples TRBV7-2 to TRBJ2-4, with 7 bases aligning to TRBD2. V shed 1 base and J 8 bases; nucleotides not matched to a gene: 8. The CDR3 sequence is 15 residues long. Germline CDR1 reads SGHTA; CDR2 reads FQGNSA. The CDR3 loop is CASSLGVRRGDIQYF. Here the CDR3 DNA reads TGTGCCAGCAGCTTAGGGGTCCGACGGGGGGACATTCAGTACTTC.

The chain carries TRBV27 and TRBJ2-7, with 7 bases fitting TRBD1. This CDR3 comprises 16 residues. Per the germline V gene, CDR1 is MNHEY and CDR2 is SMNVEV (reference sequence). V shed 4 bases, J shed 3 bases, and the junction held 12 bases outside the gene matches. CDR3 sequence reads: CASSSQGFRGFYEQYF. In DNA, the CDR3 is TGTGCCAGCAGTTCCCAAGGTTTCAGGGGGTTCTACGAGCAGTACTTC.

There are a few counts of this clonotype. The CDR3 DNA reads as TGCGCCAGCAGCTTCCGGGGGGCGCGAGGTTCACCCCTCCACTTT. Amino acid sequence: CASSFRGARGSPLHF. The gene calls are TRBV5-1 and TRBJ1-6, with a tentative D call TRBD1 (6 bases). This CDR3 spans 15 amino acids. V lost 2 bases and J 9 bases, leaving 15 bases between the germline ends. Germline CDR1 reads SGHRS; CDR2 reads YFSETQ.

This clonotype appeared many times. The chain joins TRBV6-5 to TRBJ1-2, with D tentatively TRBD1 (6 bases). The germline V gene has CDR1 MNHEY and CDR2 SVGAGI. Trimming took off 10 bases at V and 0 bases at J, with 9 bases between the two ends. The CDR3 has 12 amino acids. The DNA of the CDR3 is TGTGCCACTTCAGGGGCTAACTATGGCTACACCTTC. Protein: CATSGANYGYTF.

The chain uses TRBV7-2 and TRBJ2-1; 10 nucleotides match TRBD2. With 1 base clipped from V and 8 bases from J, the junction kept 8 bases outside the gene matches. Germline V gene lookup returns CDR1 SGHTA and CDR2 FQGNSA. This CDR3 region has 16 residues. The chain's CDR3 is CASSLVASGSGDEQFF. In nucleotides, the CDR3 is TGTGCCAGCAGCTTAGTGGCTAGCGGGAGTGGAGATGAGCAGTTCTTC.

The J gene is TRBJ1-5, the V gene TRBV2; no definite D call. The CDR3 has 14 amino acids. The ends were cut back, 4 bases at V and 4 bases at J, with 11 bases in the middle. CDR1 is SNHLY and CDR2 is FYNNEI in the germline V gene. The DNA of the CDR3 is TGTGCCAGCAGTGGGGGAGCGTGGAATCAGCCCCAGCATTTT. Translated: CASSGGAWNQPQHF.

This clonotype was found many times. This chain links TRBV2 with TRBJ1-5; TRBD1 agrees at 7 bases. Germline V gives CDR1 SNHLY, CDR2 FYNNEI. The CDR3 contains 14 residues. Trimming cost V 9 bases and J 3 bases; bases outside gene matches: 8. CDR3 DNA sequence: TGTGCCAGTACCGGGACAGACTACAATCAGCCCCAGCATTTT. This codes for CASTGTDYNQPQHF.

The J gene is TRBJ2-1, the V gene TRBV29-1, with 9 bases fitting TRBD2. The CDR3 loop spans 16 amino acids. Germline assignment: CDR1 SQVTM and CDR2 ANQGSEA. DNA of the CDR3: TGCAGATCCGGGACTAGCCTATTAAGCTCCTACAATGAGCAGTTCTTC. This sequence encodes CRSGTSLLSSYNEQFF.

This clonotype has only a few counts. The gene calls are TRBV9 and TRBJ1-2; 10 bases fit TRBD1. There are 13 residues in the CDR3. Losses at the gene ends were 3 bases for V and 7 bases for J; bases not matched to a gene: 3. Looked up from germline, CDR1 is SGDLS and CDR2 is YYNGEE. For the CDR3, the DNA is TGTGCCAGCAGCGGACAGGGGGCGCGTGGCTACACCTTC. Encoded protein: CASSGQGARGYTF.

This chain joins TRBV6-1 and TRBJ2-1; 12 bases line up with TRBD2. The CDR3 has 17 residues. Germline trimming cut 3 bases from V and 5 bases from J; bases unmatched to any gene: 8. Germline loops: CDR1 MNHNS, CDR2 SASEGT. The CDR3 region has the DNA TGTGCCAGCAGTGACTTACTAGCGGGAGGCGGGGACAATGAGCAGTTCTTC. This gives the protein CASSDLLAGGGDNEQFF.

In this sample, this clonotype turned up a few times. Sequence at one end of the junction differs from germline and may be a read error. This chain uses TRBV7-7 with TRBJ2-5, with 7 positions matching TRBD2. This CDR3 comprises 14 residues. Per germline, CDR1 SSHAT and CDR2 FNYEAQ (reference sequence). CDR3: CASSSGGGLGLQYF. In DNA, the CDR3 is TGTGCTAGCAGCTCCGGCGGGGGTTTGGGACTACAGTACTTC.

The rearrangement uses TRBV29-1 and TRBJ2-3; D remains ambiguous. Germline CDR1 is SQVTM and CDR2 is ANQGSEA. The germline V and J ends were trimmed by 4 bases and 2 bases, with 10 bases remaining between them. The CDR3 runs 13 residues. The CDR3 sequence is CSVGGWVTDTQYF. DNA of the CDR3: TGCAGCGTTGGAGGCTGGGTCACAGATACGCAGTATTTT.

The chain joins TRBV6-5 to TRBJ2-7; the D gene is possibly TRBD1 (5 bases). Trimming took off 2 bases at V and 4 bases at J, with 12 bases between the two ends. CDR1 MNHEY and CDR2 SVGAGI come from the germline V gene. The CDR3 spans 14 residues. This chain's CDR3 is CASSYTLGHYEQYF. CDR3 nucleotide sequence: TGTGCCAGCAGTTACACTCTCGGACATTACGAGCAGTACTTC.

The chain links TRBV7-2 to TRBJ2-4; 8 bases are shared with TRBD1. V lost 6 bases and J lost 0; bases outside the gene matches: 7. The CDR3 spans 16 residues. Germline V lookup: CDR1 SGHTA, CDR2 FQGNSA. The CDR3 coding sequence is TGTGCCAGCAGTCCTCGGACAGGGCTAGCCAAAAACATTCAGTACTTC. This codes for CASSPRTGLAKNIQYF. Supplemented by reference TRBV7-2 and TRBJ2-4, the full variable domain reads GAGVSQSPSNKVTEKGKDVELRCDPISGHTALYWYRQSLGQGLEFLIYFQGNSAPDKSGLPSDRFSAERTGGSVSTLTIQRTQQEDSAVYLCASSPRTGLAKNIQYFGAGTRLSVL.

This chain joins TRBV4-3 and TRBJ2-2, with D perhaps matching TRBD1 (5 bases). The V gene lost 5 bases and the J gene lost 2 bases, with 12 bases spanning the gap. Germline V CDR1 and CDR2: LGHNA, YSLEER. The CDR3 extends over 15 amino acids. Here the CDR3 DNA reads TGCGCCAGCAGCAGGGGAAGTGGCAACACCGGGGAGCTGTTTTTT. Amino acid sequence: CASSRGSGNTGELFF.

The chain has TRBV11-2 and TRBJ1-1, with D possibly matching TRBD1 (5 bases). With 0 bases removed from V and 1 base from J, the gap between germline ends came to 9 bases. The CDR3 consists of 15 residues. Germline assignment: CDR1 SGHAT and CDR2 FQNNGV. The CDR3 is CASSLEGHPNTEAFF. CDR3 coding DNA: TGTGCCAGCAGCTTAGAAGGACACCCGAACACTGAAGCTTTCTTT.

J is TRBJ2-2 and V is TRBV7-3; weak D call: TRBD1 (6 bases). CDR1 is SGHTA, CDR2 FQGTGA, per germline. This CDR3 is 16 amino acids long. The V end was cut by 7 bases, the J end by 4 bases, with 19 bases between. The CDR3 sequence is CASNPYREGITGELFF. The DNA for the CDR3 is TGTGCCAGCAACCCATACAGGGAAGGGATCACCGGGGAGCTGTTTTTT.

The gene calls are TRBV20-1 and TRBJ2-3; D is unresolved. V gave up 3 bases and J gave up 0 bases, with 7 bases separating them. The CDR3 consists of 13 residues. Germline V lookup: CDR1 DFQATT, CDR2 SNEGSKA (reference sequence). Here the CDR3 DNA reads TGCAGTGCTAGTCGAGCTAGCACAGATACGCAGTATTTT. Amino acid sequence: CSASRASTDTQYF.

This sequence joins TRBV10-1 and TRBJ2-7, with unresolved D. Germline V lookup: CDR1 WNHNN, CDR2 SYGVQD (reference sequence). V lost 3 bases to trimming and J lost 4 bases, with 13 bases between them. The CDR3 is 14 residues long. The DNA for the CDR3 is TGCGCCAGCAGTGATAGAAGAACAGCTTACGAGCAGTACTTC. Translation: CASSDRRTAYEQYF.

Notes on this clonotype: One junction end does not reproduce the germline sequence, and a read error may be involved. The chain uses TRBV24-1 and TRBJ1-5, with 8 positions matching TRBD1. CDR1 KGHDR and CDR2 SFDVKD come from the germline V gene. There are 16 residues in the CDR3. Here the CDR3 DNA reads TGTGCCACCAGTGACTGGACAGGGAACAGCAATCAGCTCCAGCATTTT. It codes for CATSDWTGNSNQLQHF.

This clonotype was seen more than once but under ten times. The V gene is TRBV4-1, the J gene TRBJ2-2; D is perhaps TRBD2 (5 bases). The CDR3 is 16 residues long. Germline V gene data show CDR1 as MGHRA and CDR2 as YSYEKL. The V end was cut by 1 base, the J end by 1 base, with 10 bases between. CDR3 in amino acids: CASSQGLALNTGELFF. Here the CDR3 DNA reads TGCGCCAGCAGCCAAGGGCTAGCTCTGAACACCGGGGAGCTGTTTTTT.

This clonotype has more than one count but fewer than ten. The CDR3 spells CSARKEYGNIQYF. The CDR3 nucleotides are TGCAGTGCTAGGAAAGAATATGGAAACATTCAGTACTTC. The gene calls are TRBV20-1 and TRBJ2-4; D not resolved. This CDR3 has 13 amino acids. Germline CDR1 and CDR2: DFQATT and SNEGSKA (reference sequence). V lost 3 bases to trimming and J lost 6 bases, with 12 bases between them.

This clonotype was seen only a few times. This chain links TRBV28 with TRBJ1-1; D possibly corresponds to TRBD1 (5 bases). Trimming stripped 4 bases from V and 1 base from J, with 13 bases between. Germline V gene sequence: CDR1 MDHEN, CDR2 SYDVKM. The CDR3 extends over 15 amino acids. CDR3 nucleotides: TGTGCCAGCAGTTGGGGGGGACTCGGGAACACTGAAGCTTTCTTT. Encoded protein: CASSWGGLGNTEAFF.

The rearrangement links TRBV18 to TRBJ2-7; D not certain. V lost 4 bases and J 4 bases, leaving 5 bases between the germline ends. Germline values: CDR1 KGHSH, CDR2 LQKENI. The CDR3 runs 11 residues. The CDR3 reads CASSQEYEQYF. The CDR3 nucleotides read TGTGCCAGCTCACAAGAATACGAGCAGTACTTC.